Listed below are T cell receptor beta chains from one sample, sequenced in a study of regulatory T cells in long-lasting Graves disease. TCRdb ran MiXCR on the multiplex PCR reads and lists one entry per CDR3 protein. The table has about 460,000 distinct CDR3 sequences, approximately 23% seen once. Sequenced here: peripheral blood mononuclear cells (PBMCs), sampled when the disease was refractory, from a patient treated with antithyroid drugs. The receptors here all came from a female donor with Graves disease. Each CDR3 is given with its conserved first and last residue. D genes are given only for firm matches. Some rows mark clone size as missing; the rest say once, few, many or name a class of expanded clone.

j_call | clone_size | d_call | v_call | cdr3_nt | cdr3_aa
TRBJ1-2 | many | - | TRBV7-9 | TGTGCCAGCAGCTTAGGAGACATAGGCAGAACTGGCTACACCTTC | CASSLGDIGRTGYTF
TRBJ1-1 | few | - | TRBV29-1 | TGCAGCGTTGGATCGTCTGAAGCTTTCTTT | CSVGSSEAFF
TRBJ1-6 | - | - | TRBV5-4 | TGTGCCAGCAGCCCTTCACGGACAGCTGAGTCACCCCTCCACTTT | CASSPSRTAESPLHF
TRBJ2-7 | few | - | TRBV20-1 | TGCAGTGCCATCGACCGACAACCCTACGAGCAGTACTTC | CSAIDRQPYEQYF
TRBJ1-5 | few | TRBD1 | TRBV3-1 | TGTGCCAGCAGCCCCGGGACAGGGGATCAGCCCCAGCATTTT | CASSPGTGDQPQHF
TRBJ1-1 | many | - | TRBV2 | TGTGCCAGCCGGGTGGAGAGCACTGAAGCTTTCTTT | CASRVESTEAFF
TRBJ1-2 | few | - | TRBV30 | TGTGCCTGGAGTGAGAGGGGCTACACCTTC | CAWSERGYTF
TRBJ1-1 | - | - | TRBV5-1 | TGCGCCAGCAGCCCGGCGGGGGGTTCTGACACTGAAGCTTTCTTT | CASSPAGGSDTEAFF
TRBJ1-1 | many | - | TRBV15 | TGTGCCACCAGCAGAGACAGGGTGAACACTGAAGCTTTCTTT | CATSRDRVNTEAFF
TRBJ2-7 | few | - | TRBV19 | TGTGCCAGTAGTATAGAGGGGGGCTACGAGCAGTACTTC | CASSIEGGYEQYF
TRBJ2-5 | few | TRBD2 | TRBV20-1 | TGCAGTGCTAGTTTTAGCGGGGCCCGAGAGACCCAGTACTTC | CSASFSGARETQYF
TRBJ2-7 | many | - | TRBV28 | TGTGCCAGCAGTACCAGGGTACCCTACGAGCAGTACTTC | CASSTRVPYEQYF
TRBJ2-3 | - | - | TRBV20-1 | TGCAGTGCCCTACAGGGTGGCACAGATACGCAGTATTTT | CSALQGGTDTQYF
TRBJ2-7 | few | TRBD2 | TRBV20-1 | TGCAGTGCTAGAGGCGGACTAGCGTACTACGAGCAGTACTTC | CSARGGLAYYEQYF
TRBJ2-7 | - | TRBD1 | TRBV30 | TGTGCCTGGAGTGTAACAGGGGGCATGGGGCAGTACTTC | CAWSVTGGMGQYF
TRBJ2-7 | - | - | TRBV6-2/TRBV6-3 | TGTGCCAGCAGTTATTCGGACGGACTCAATGACGAGCAGTACTTC | CASSYSDGLNDEQYF
TRBJ1-1 | many | TRBD1 | TRBV2 | TGTGCCAGCTATCCGGGACAGGGGTTCACTGAAGCTTTCTTT | CASYPGQGFTEAFF
TRBJ2-5 | few | - | TRBV7-9 | TGTGCCAGCAGCTTAGATGGTCGGAGGGGCGAGACCCAGTACTTC | CASSLDGRRGETQYF
TRBJ2-2 | many | - | TRBV2 | TGTGCCAGCAGAAAACGGGACCCAGGGGACACCGGGGAGCTGTTTTTT | CASRKRDPGDTGELFF
TRBJ1-3 | few | - | TRBV7-2 | TGTGCCAGCAGCTTAGAGGACACCATATATTTT | CASSLEDTIYF
TRBJ1-2 | few | - | TRBV20-1 | TGCAGTGCTAGCACCACTATACAAGCTAACTATGGCTACACCTTC | CSASTTIQANYGYTF
TRBJ2-5 | many | - | TRBV12-3/TRBV12-4 | TGTGCCAGCAGTTTCCAGAAGGCCCAGTACTTC | CASSFQKAQYF
TRBJ2-7 | - | TRBD1 | TRBV6-1 | TGTGCCAGCAGACCCGGGACAGGGAACGAGCAGTACTTC | CASRPGTGNEQYF
TRBJ1-2 | few | - | TRBV30 | TGTGCCTGGAACCTGAGGCTCGGCTACACCTTC | CAWNLRLGYTF
TRBJ2-7 | - | - | TRBV9 | TGTGCCAGCAGCGTAGGAGCCGGGTACTCCTACGAGCAGTACTTC | CASSVGAGYSYEQYF
TRBJ2-5 | - | TRBD2 | TRBV20-1 | TGCAGTGCTAGCGCGGGGGGCGGGGAGACCCAGTACTTC | CSASAGGGETQYF
TRBJ1-4 | many | - | TRBV5-1 | TGCGCCAGCAGACAGGGAGGGGCGAGCGAAAAACTGTTTTTT | CASRQGGASEKLFF
TRBJ2-1 | - | - | TRBV28 | TGTGCCAGCAGTCCGACAGGATACAATGAGCAGTTCTTC | CASSPTGYNEQFF
TRBJ2-5 | many | - | TRBV10-3 | TGTGCCATCAGAAAGACGGAAATCCAAGAGACCCAGTACTTC | CAIRKTEIQETQYF